The subject of this entry is one T cell receptor (beta chain). From germline, CDR1 is MDHEN and CDR2 SYDVKM. V was pared by 7 bases and J by 5 bases, with 9 bases of the junction left unmatched. The CDR3 is made up of 15 amino acids. TCRdb reprocessed the 5' RACE reads via MiXCR and lists one record per CDR3 protein. The table records tens of thousands of distinct CDR3 sequences, 15% to 20% of them present only once. This record belongs to a study of early T cells in non-severe SARS-CoV-2 infection. The TCR originated in an adult who was a healthcare worker with PCR-confirmed SARS-CoV-2 infection or an uninfected control (not recorded which). The specimen comprised whole blood, sampled at baseline. V gene TRBV28 combines with J gene TRBJ2-7; 12 nucleotides line up with TRBD1. The CDR3 reads CASKAPGTGGHEQYF. In nucleotides, the CDR3 is TGTGCCAGCAAAGCCCCGGGGACAGGGGGCCACGAGCAGTACTTC.